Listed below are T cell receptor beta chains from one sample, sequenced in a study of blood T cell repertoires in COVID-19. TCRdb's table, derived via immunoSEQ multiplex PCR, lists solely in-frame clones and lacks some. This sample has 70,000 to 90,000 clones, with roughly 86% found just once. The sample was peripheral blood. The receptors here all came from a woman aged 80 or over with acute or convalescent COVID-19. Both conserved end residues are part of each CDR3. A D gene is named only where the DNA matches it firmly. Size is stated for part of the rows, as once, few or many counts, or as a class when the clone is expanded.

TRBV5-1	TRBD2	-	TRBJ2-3	CASTLFSGRTDTQYF	TGCGCCAGCACCTTATTTAGCGGGAGAACAGATACGCAGTATTTT
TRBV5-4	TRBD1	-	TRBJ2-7	CASSPGTGGKNEQYF	TGTGCCAGCAGCCCCGGGACAGGGGGTAAAAACGAGCAGTACTTC
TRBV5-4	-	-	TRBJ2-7	CASSLVGEADEQYF	TGTGCCAGCAGCTTGGTGGGGGAGGCGGACGAGCAGTACTTC
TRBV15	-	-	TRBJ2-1	CATSRLRKGGNEQFF	TGTGCCACCAGCAGACTACGAAAAGGGGGCAATGAGCAGTTCTTC
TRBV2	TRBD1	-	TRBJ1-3	CASSSTGSSGNTIYF	TGTGCCAGCAGTTCGACAGGGAGCTCTGGAAACACCATATATTTT
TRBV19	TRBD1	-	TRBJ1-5	CASSPRDSVYSNQPQHF	TGTGCCAGTAGTCCAAGGGACAGTGTGTATAGCAATCAGCCCCAGCATTTT
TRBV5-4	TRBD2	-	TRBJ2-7	CASSLGLAGGPVAYEQYF	TGTGCCAGCAGCCTGGGACTAGCGGGAGGGCCTGTCGCCTACGAGCAGTACTTC
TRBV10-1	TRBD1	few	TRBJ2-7	CASRGSGTGPYEQYF	TGCGCCAGCAGGGGGTCCGGGACAGGGCCCTACGAGCAGTACTTC
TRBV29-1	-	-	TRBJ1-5	CSVLNSDLNQPQHF	TGCAGCGTTCTGAACAGTGACCTTAATCAGCCCCAGCATTTT
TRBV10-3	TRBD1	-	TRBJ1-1	CAIRSRTGDTEAFF	TGTGCCATCAGGAGCCGGACAGGGGACACTGAAGCTTTCTTT
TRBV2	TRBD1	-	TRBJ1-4	CASRVQGAGEKLFF	TGTGCCAGCAGGGTACAGGGGGCAGGTGAAAAACTGTTTTTT
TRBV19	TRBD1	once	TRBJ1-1	CASSIGGQGSQAFF	TGTGCCAGTAGTATAGGGGGACAGGGCTCGCAAGCTTTCTTT
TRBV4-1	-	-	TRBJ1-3	CASSQEGGNGNTIYF	TGCGCCAGCAGCCAAGAAGGGGGAAATGGAAACACCATATATTTT
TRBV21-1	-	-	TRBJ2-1	CASSKAYRGHERGEPYNEQFF	TGTGCCAGCAGCAAAGCCTACAGAGGGCACGAACGGGGGGAGCCCTACAATGAGCAGTTCTTC
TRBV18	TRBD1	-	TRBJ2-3	CASSAGTGITDTQYF	TGTGCCAGCTCAGCCGGGACAGGGATAACAGATACGCAGTATTTT
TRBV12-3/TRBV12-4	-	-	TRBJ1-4	CASSIIQGEKLFF	TGTGCCAGCAGCATCATCCAGGGAGAAAAACTGTTTTTT
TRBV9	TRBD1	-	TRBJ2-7	CASSPLRGPNEQYF	TGTGCCAGCAGCCCCTTGAGGGGGCCCAACGAGCAGTACTTC
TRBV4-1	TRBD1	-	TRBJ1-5	CASSLGQGAWDQPQHF	TGCGCCAGCAGCCTGGGACAGGGGGCGTGGGATCAGCCCCAGCATTTT
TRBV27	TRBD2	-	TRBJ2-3	CASSLKAGGTLDTQYF	TGTGCCAGCAGTTTAAAAGCGGGGGGCACTTTGGATACGCAGTATTTT
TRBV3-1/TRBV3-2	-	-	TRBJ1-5	CASSQIRGQPQHF	TGTGCCAGCAGCCAAATAAGGGGCCAGCCCCAGCATTTT
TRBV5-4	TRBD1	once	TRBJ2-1	CASSQDRGNYNEQFF	TGTGCCAGCAGCCAAGACAGGGGTAACTACAATGAGCAGTTCTTC
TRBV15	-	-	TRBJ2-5	CATSRDLQETQYF	TGTGCCACCAGCAGAGATCTACAAGAGACCCAGTACTTC
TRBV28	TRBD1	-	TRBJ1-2	CASRTGGSGYTF	TGTGCCAGCAGGACAGGGGGCTCTGGCTACACCTTC
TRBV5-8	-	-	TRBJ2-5	CASSLYGQQETQYF	TGTGCCAGCAGCTTGTACGGACAGCAAGAGACCCAGTACTTC
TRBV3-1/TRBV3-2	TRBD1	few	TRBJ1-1	CASGGTVDTEAFF	TGTGCCAGCGGGGGGACAGTCGACACTGAAGCTTTCTTT
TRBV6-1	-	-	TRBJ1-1	CASSEGAGVNTEAFF	TGTGCCAGCAGTGAGGGCGCGGGGGTTAACACTGAAGCTTTCTTT
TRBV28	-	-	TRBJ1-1	CASSLSVITEAFF	TGTGCCAGCAGTTTATCTGTTATAACTGAAGCTTTCTTT